The sequence of this TCR beta chain was determined in a study of shared clonotypes between healthy human individuals. Study information: Three CD4 naive, three CD4 memory, two CD8 naive and one CD8 memory plate were used per donor.

Recent vaccinations or acute infections were absent in the healthy HIV-negative adult donors. The V gene end was trimmed by 5 bases and the J gene end by 8 bases; junction bases not matched to a gene: 8. The CDR3 is 15 amino acids. Germline-derived CDR1 and CDR2 are SEHNR and FQNEAQ (reference sequence). Measured with immunoSEQ multiplex PCR; TCRdb has only the in-frame clones, and not every one. The sample has about 2.5 million clones, around 92% seen once; the top ten hold about 0.36%. This sequence was found in a man aged 18 to 29 in good health. Some clones in this sample may be carry-over from other donors' samples. Sequenced sample: naive CD4+ T cells from PBMCs. The subset was: CD45RA+ positively selected. The V gene is TRBV7-9, the J gene TRBJ1-4, with TRBD1 matching over 10 bases. The CDR3 coding sequence is TGTGCCAGCAGCCCCAGACAGGGGGCCGGCGAAAAACTGTTTTTT. Its protein is CASSPRQGAGEKLFF.